This TCR beta chain was sequenced during a study of spatial heterogeneity in lung cancer. At the level of the study: Consistently, beta-chain sequences turned up in larger numbers than alpha-chain sequences did.

The time point here: sample taken at primary tumor resection. Whole RNA, which was extracted from tumor, nontumor lung tissue or frozen PBMC, was sequenced without any cell sorting. Some 72 TRACERx patients with early, untreated non-small cell lung cancer donated samples. Findings of the study overall: In blood, ubiquitous expanded tumor TCRs appeared more at resection than follow-up.

This clonotype came up many times. Its specificity is not known. A read error may account for a junction end that differs from germline. Germline V gene sequence: CDR1 SSHAT, CDR2 FNYEAQ (reference sequence). The CDR3 loop spans 14 amino acids. The study tagged each TCR cDNA molecule with a unique molecular identifier. TCRdb analysed the 5' RACE reads with MiXCR anew, one entry per CDR3 protein. The sample contains approximately 14,000 distinct CDR3 sequences, 10% to 12% of which appear only once. This chain uses TRBV7-7 with TRBJ2-1; D remains ambiguous. Sequences were derived from PBMCs, sampled at surgery. The receptor comes from a female donor with early-stage non-small cell lung cancer. CDR3 sequence (DNA): TGTGCTAGCAGCTTAGGCGTAAGCAGCAATGAGCAGTTCTTC. It specifies CASSLGVSSNEQFF.